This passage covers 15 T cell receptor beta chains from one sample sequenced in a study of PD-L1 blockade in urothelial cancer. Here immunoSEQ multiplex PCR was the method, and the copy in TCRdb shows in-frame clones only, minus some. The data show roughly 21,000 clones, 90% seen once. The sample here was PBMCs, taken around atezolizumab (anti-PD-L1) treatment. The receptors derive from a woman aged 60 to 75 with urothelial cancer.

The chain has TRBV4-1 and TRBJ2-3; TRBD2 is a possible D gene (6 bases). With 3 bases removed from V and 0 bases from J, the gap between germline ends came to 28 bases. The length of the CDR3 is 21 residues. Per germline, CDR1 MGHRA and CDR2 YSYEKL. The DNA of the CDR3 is TGCGCCAGCAGCCATACGGATATAGAGGGACTCAACATGGATAGCACAGATACGCAGTATTTT. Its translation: CASSHTDIEGLNMDSTDTQYF.

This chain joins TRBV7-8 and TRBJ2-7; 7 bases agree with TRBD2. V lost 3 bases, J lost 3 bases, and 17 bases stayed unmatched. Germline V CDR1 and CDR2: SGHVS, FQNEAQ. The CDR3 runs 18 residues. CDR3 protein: CASSLAVGRLKGSYEQYF. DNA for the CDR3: TGTGCCAGCAGCTTGGCCGTCGGGAGGTTAAAGGGGAGCTACGAGCAGTACTTC.

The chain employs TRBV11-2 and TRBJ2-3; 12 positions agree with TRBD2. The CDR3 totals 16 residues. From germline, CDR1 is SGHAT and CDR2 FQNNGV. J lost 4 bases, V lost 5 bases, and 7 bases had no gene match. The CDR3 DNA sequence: TGTGCCAGCAGCCTCCAGACTAGCGGGAGATCAGATACGCAGTATTTT. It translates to CASSLQTSGRSDTQYF.

The CDR3 protein is CASSFSDRGYGYTF. In nucleotides, the CDR3 is TGTGCCAGCAGTTTTTCGGACAGGGGCTATGGCTACACCTTC. V and J are TRBV2 and TRBJ1-2; 9 bases match TRBD1. The CDR3 consists of 14 residues. V shed 5 bases and J 4 bases; nucleotides not matched to a gene: 5. CDR1 is SNHLY, CDR2 FYNNEI, per germline.

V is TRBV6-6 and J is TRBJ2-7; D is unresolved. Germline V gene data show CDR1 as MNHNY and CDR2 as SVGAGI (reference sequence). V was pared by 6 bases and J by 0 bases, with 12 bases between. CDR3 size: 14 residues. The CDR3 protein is CASRFAGSSYEQYF. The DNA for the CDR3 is TGTGCCAGCAGGTTCGCAGGCAGCTCCTACGAGCAGTACTTC.

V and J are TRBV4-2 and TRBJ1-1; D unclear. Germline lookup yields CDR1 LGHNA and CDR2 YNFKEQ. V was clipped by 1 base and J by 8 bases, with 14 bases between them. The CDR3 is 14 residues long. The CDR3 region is CASSQGPTEKEAFF. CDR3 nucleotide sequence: TGTGCCAGCAGCCAAGGACCGACTGAGAAAGAAGCTTTCTTT.

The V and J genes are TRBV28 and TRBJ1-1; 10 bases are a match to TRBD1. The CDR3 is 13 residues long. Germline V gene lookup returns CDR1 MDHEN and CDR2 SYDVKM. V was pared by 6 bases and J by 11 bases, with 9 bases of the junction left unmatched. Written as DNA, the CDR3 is TGTGCCAGCAGAGGGACAGGGGAAGTTTATGCTTTCTTT. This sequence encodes CASRGTGEVYAFF.

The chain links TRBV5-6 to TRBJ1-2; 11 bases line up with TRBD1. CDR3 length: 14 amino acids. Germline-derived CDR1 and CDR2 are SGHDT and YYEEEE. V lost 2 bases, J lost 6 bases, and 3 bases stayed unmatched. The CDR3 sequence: CASSFGQGANGYTF. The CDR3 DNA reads TGTGCCAGCAGCTTCGGACAGGGGGCTAATGGCTACACCTTC.

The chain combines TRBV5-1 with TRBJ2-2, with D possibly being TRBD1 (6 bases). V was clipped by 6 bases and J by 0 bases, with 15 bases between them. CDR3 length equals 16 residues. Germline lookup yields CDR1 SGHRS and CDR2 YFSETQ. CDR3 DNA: TGCGCCAGCACCTTCAGGGGCAACGCGAACACCGGGGAGCTGTTTTTT. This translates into CASTFRGNANTGELFF.

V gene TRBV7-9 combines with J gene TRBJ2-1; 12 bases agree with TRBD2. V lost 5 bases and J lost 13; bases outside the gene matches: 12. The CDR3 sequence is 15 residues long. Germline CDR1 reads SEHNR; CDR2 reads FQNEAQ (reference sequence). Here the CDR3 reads CASSLGLAGILTQFF. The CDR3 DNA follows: TGTGCCAGCAGCCTCGGACTAGCGGGGATCCTTACCCAGTTCTTC.

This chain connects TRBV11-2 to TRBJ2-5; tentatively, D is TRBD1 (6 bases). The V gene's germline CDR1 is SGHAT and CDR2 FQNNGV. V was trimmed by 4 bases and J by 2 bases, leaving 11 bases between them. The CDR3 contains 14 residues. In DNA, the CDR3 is TGTGCCAGCAGCTGGGGGCCTTTACAAGAGACCCAGTACTTC. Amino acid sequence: CASSWGPLQETQYF.

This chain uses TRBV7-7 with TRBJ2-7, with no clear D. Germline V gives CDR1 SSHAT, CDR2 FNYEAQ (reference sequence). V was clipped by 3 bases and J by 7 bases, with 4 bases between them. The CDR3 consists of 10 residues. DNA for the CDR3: TGTGCCAGCAGCTTTCGTGAGCAGTACTTC. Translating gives CASSFREQYF.

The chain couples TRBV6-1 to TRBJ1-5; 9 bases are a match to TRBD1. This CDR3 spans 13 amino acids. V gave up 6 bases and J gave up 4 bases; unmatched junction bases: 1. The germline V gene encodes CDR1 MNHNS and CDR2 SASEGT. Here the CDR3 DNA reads TGTGCCAGCAGGGACAGGGGAAATCAGCCCCAGCATTTT. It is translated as CASRDRGNQPQHF.

CDR3 coding DNA: TGCGCCAGCAGCTTGGGGGAGTACCAAGAGACCCAGTACTTC. This codes for CASSLGEYQETQYF. The chain links TRBV5-1 to TRBJ2-5; D perhaps matches TRBD2 (5 bases). The CDR3 has 14 residues. The germline CDR1 and CDR2 sequences are SGHRS and YFSETQ. V lost 0 bases to trimming and J lost 0 bases, with 6 bases between them.

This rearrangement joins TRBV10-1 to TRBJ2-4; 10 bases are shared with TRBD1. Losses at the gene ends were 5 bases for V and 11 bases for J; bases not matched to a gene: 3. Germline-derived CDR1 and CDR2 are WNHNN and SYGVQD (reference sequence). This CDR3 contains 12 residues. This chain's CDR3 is CASSQGQGLQYF. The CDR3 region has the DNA TGCGCCAGCAGTCAGGGACAGGGGCTTCAGTACTTC.